The present T cell receptor (beta chain) was sequenced within a study of T cells in Graves' hyperthyroidism and ophthalmopathy. Across the whole study: Peripheral blood was drawn at first diagnosis, prior to all treatment.

Germline CDR1 SGHAT, CDR2 FQNNGV. The V end lost 4 bases, the J end lost 5 bases, and 14 bases lay between the germline ends. The CDR3 has 14 residues. This clonotype occurred once. Participants, patients aged 18 to 65, had newly diagnosed hyperthyroidism with a duration under 2 months. Any patient presenting with uncontrolled infection, other autoimmune disease, pregnancy or lactation was left out. There were TCR beta CDR3 regions amplified from RNA transcripts. HTBI primers were used for first-round RT-PCR of the TCR CDR3. TCRdb re-analysed the multiplex PCR reads in MiXCR, keeping a single row per CDR3 protein. The sample consists of tens of thousands of distinct CDR3 sequences, under 55% of them appearing once.

This receptor was taken from a woman in her 30s with Graves' hyperthyroidism. This sequence joins TRBV11-2 and TRBJ2-5; D is perhaps TRBD1 (6 bases). Sequencing input: blood. In DNA, the CDR3 is TGTGCCAGCAGCTCAGATGGGGGCGCGGAGACCCAGTACTTC. Protein sequence: CASSSDGGAETQYF.